These 20 T cell receptor beta chains originate from one sample sequenced in a study of T-cell reconstitution after alpha-beta-depleted transplantation in children. A library of TCRbeta sequences, prepared with unique molecular identifiers, was generated. TCRdb re-analysed the PCR reads in MiXCR, keeping a single row per CDR3 protein. The data hold fewer than 150,000 distinct CDR3 sequences, with 20% to 25% observed a single time. Material: PBMCs, mostly from graft donor cells, obtained 180 days after TCRalphabeta/CD19-depleted stem cell transplant. The receptors were sampled from a male patient aged 2-15 years who had a stem cell transplant for chronic granulomatous disease, so the T cells may come from the graft donor.

This clonotype was seen a few times. For the CDR3, the DNA is TGTGCCAGCAGTTCACAGGGTCTGAGCAATCAGCCCCAGCATTTT. Translation gives CASSSQGLSNQPQHF. The chain has TRBV27 and TRBJ1-5; a weak D match, TRBD1 (6 bases). Deletions cut 4 bases from V and 1 base from J, with 11 bases between. The CDR3 runs 15 residues. Germline CDR1 reads MNHEY; CDR2 reads SMNVEV (reference sequence).

Many counts were recorded for this clonotype. The chain employs TRBV14 and TRBJ2-3; no definite D call. The CDR3 spans 18 residues. The ends were cut back, 1 base at V and 1 base at J, with 18 bases in the middle. CDR1 is SGHDN and CDR2 is FVKESK in the germline V gene. CDR3 coding DNA: TGTGCCAGCAGCCAAGGTCGCCCTGATCGGTTTCGCACAGATACGCAGTATTTT. Translated, it gives CASSQGRPDRFRTDTQYF.

In DNA, the CDR3 is TGTGCCAGCAGTTTACCTCAGGGTTTGGACAAGCAGTACTTC. Encoded protein: CASSLPQGLDKQYF. The V call is TRBV28, the J call TRBJ2-7, with TRBD1 as a possible D gene (5 bases). CDR1 and CDR2 from the germline V gene are MDHEN and SYDVKM. The CDR3 length is 14 residues. V was shortened by 2 bases and J by 8 bases, with 16 bases between the two germline ends.

This clonotype has only a few counts. This chain uses TRBV5-1 with TRBJ2-1; TRBD2 matches at 12 bases. The V gene's germline CDR1 is SGHRS and CDR2 YFSETQ. The CDR3 is 18 residues long. J was trimmed by 12 bases and V by 3 bases; bases with no gene match: 19. The CDR3 sequence is CASSSFTGGTSGPTGQFF. For the CDR3, the DNA is TGCGCCAGCAGCTCTTTTACCGGTGGGACTAGCGGGCCAACGGGGCAGTTCTTC.

The rearrangement uses TRBV7-3 and TRBJ2-4, with D unresolved. The CDR3 spans 13 residues. Trimming cost V 5 bases and J 2 bases, with 7 bases left between them. Germline assignment: CDR1 SGHTA and CDR2 FQGTGA. CDR3 bases: TGTGCCAGCAGCCCCTACCCCAAAAACATTCAGTACTTC. Residues: CASSPYPKNIQYF.

In this sample, this clonotype turned up many times. The chain carries TRBV5-5 and TRBJ1-5, with 11 bases matching TRBD1. CDR1 and CDR2 (germline): SGHKS, YYEKEE (reference sequence). V dropped 4 bases and J dropped 8; count of bases not matched to a gene: 8. CDR3 length: 15 residues. Written as DNA, the CDR3 is TGTGCCAGCAGCCTGGGACAGGGGGAAGGCAAGCCCCAGCATTTT. It translates to CASSLGQGEGKPQHF. Looking up the rest from reference TRBV5-5 and TRBJ1-5 gives the full variable domain: DAGVTQSPTHLIKTRGQQVTLRCSPISGHKSVSWYQQVLGQGPQFIFQYYEKEERGRGNFPDRFSARQFPNYSSELNVNALLLGDSALYLCASSLGQGEGKPQHFGDGTRLSIL.

This clonotype was observed a handful of times. The chain recombines TRBV12-3 or TRBV12-4 with TRBJ2-7; maybe TRBD2 (6 bases). V lost 7 bases to trimming and J lost 0 bases, with 19 bases between them. The CDR3 sequence is 16 residues long. The CDR3 reads CASTLAMGPTSYEQYF. CDR3 DNA: TGTGCCAGCACCCTAGCGATGGGACCGACCTCCTACGAGCAGTACTTC.

V gene TRBV20-1 combines with J gene TRBJ1-5, with 8 nucleotides matching TRBD1. CDR1 and CDR2 (germline): DFQATT, SNEGSKA (reference sequence). J was trimmed by 4 bases and V by 4 bases; bases with no gene match: 6. This CDR3 region has 14 residues. The CDR3 sequence is CSAKPGGFNQPQHF. Written as DNA, the CDR3 is TGCAGTGCTAAGCCAGGGGGCTTTAATCAGCCCCAGCATTTT.

This clonotype was seen only a few times. The chain employs TRBV7-2 and TRBJ1-5; 10 positions agree with TRBD1. Germline V CDR1 and CDR2: SGHTA, FQGNSA. The CDR3 spans 15 residues. V shed 4 bases, J shed 5 bases, and the junction held 5 bases outside the gene matches. Here the CDR3 reads CASSSGTGVHQPQHF. The DNA for the CDR3 is TGTGCCAGCAGCTCGGGGACAGGGGTCCATCAGCCCCAGCATTTT. Drawing the rest from reference TRBV7-2 and TRBJ1-5, the complete variable domain is GAGVSQSPSNKVTEKGKDVELRCDPISGHTALYWYRQSLGQGLEFLIYFQGNSAPDKSGLPSDRFSAERTGGSVSTLTIQRTQQEDSAVYLCASSSGTGVHQPQHFGDGTRLSIL.

Only a few counts were recorded for this clonotype. V gene TRBV30 combines with J gene TRBJ2-1, with D possibly TRBD1 on 5 matching bases. Germline CDR1 is GTSNPN and CDR2 is SVGIG (reference sequence). The CDR3 is 10 residues long. Trimming shortened V by 3 bases and J by 9 bases, and 6 bases separated the two germline ends. In DNA form, the CDR3 reads TGTGCCTGGAGACAGGTTGAGCAGTTCTTC. Its protein is CAWRQVEQFF. The full variable domain, rest sourced from reference TRBV30 and TRBJ2-1, is SQTIHQWPATLVQPVGSPLSLECTVEGTSNPNLYWYRQAAGRGLQLLFYSVGIGQISSEVPQNLSASRPQDRQFILSSKKLLLSDSGFYLCAWRQVEQFFGPGTRLTVL.

This clonotype was detected many times. The genes are TRBV6-4 and TRBJ2-3; TRBD2 matches at 11 bases. With 6 bases clipped from V and 1 base from J, the junction kept 6 bases outside the gene matches. In germline, CDR1 is MRHNA, CDR2 SNTAGT. The CDR3 covers 16 residues. The CDR3 DNA reads TGTGCCAGCAGCCCCACTAGCGGGAGTGGCACAGATACGCAGTATTTT. Amino acids: CASSPTSGSGTDTQYF.

This sequence joins TRBV7-2 and TRBJ2-6, with D hard to call. The CDR3 sequence is 13 residues long. The V gene lost 6 bases and the J gene lost 0 bases, with 3 bases spanning the gap. Germline V lookup: CDR1 SGHTA, CDR2 FQGNSA. DNA for the CDR3: TGTGCCAGCAGAACCTCTGGGGCCAACGTCCTGACTTTC. This codes for CASRTSGANVLTF.

This clonotype was detected ten times or more. The chain carries TRBV7-2 and TRBJ2-3, with 8 nucleotides matching TRBD2. CDR3 size: 16 residues. CDR1 and CDR2 (germline): SGHTA, FQGNSA. J lost 4 bases, V lost 0 bases, and 6 bases had no gene match. The CDR3 coding sequence is TGTGCCAGCAGCTTAGCCCGGACTAGCATTGCAGATACGCAGTATTTT. It translates to CASSLARTSIADTQYF.

The chain combines TRBV12-3 or TRBV12-4 with TRBJ2-5; 8 nucleotides agree with TRBD2. This CDR3 has 15 amino acids. V shed 2 bases, J shed 2 bases, and the junction held 4 bases outside the gene matches. The chain's CDR3 is CASSLRGGPQETQYF. Written as DNA, the CDR3 is TGTGCCAGCAGTTTACGCGGGGGGCCTCAAGAGACCCAGTACTTC.

This clonotype was counted at least ten times. The chain combines TRBV12-3 or TRBV12-4 with TRBJ2-5; no clear D. Trimming cost V 4 bases and J 8 bases, with 11 bases left between them. This CDR3 has 12 residues. The chain's CDR3 is CASSSGPATQYF. DNA of the CDR3: TGTGCCAGCAGTTCCGGACCGGCAACCCAGTACTTC.

This clonotype was observed many times. The V gene is TRBV7-8, the J gene TRBJ2-3; 8 bases map to TRBD1. Looked up from germline, CDR1 is SGHVS and CDR2 is FQNEAQ. J was trimmed by 0 bases and V by 4 bases; bases with no gene match: 3. The CDR3 runs to 15 residues. Here the CDR3 DNA reads TGTGCCAGCAGCTCTGGGACAGGTAGCACAGATACGCAGTATTTT. Translation gives CASSSGTGSTDTQYF.

There are many counts of this clonotype. The chain carries TRBV29-1 and TRBJ2-1; 10 bases line up with TRBD2. The CDR3 contains 15 residues. V gave up 5 bases and J gave up 0 bases; unmatched junction bases: 4. Germline V CDR1 and CDR2: SQVTM, ANQGSEA. For the CDR3, the DNA is TGCAGCGTTAAAGCGGGGGGGAGCTCCTACAATGAGCAGTTCTTC. It codes for CSVKAGGSSYNEQFF.

This clonotype occurred many times. In nucleotides, the CDR3 is TGTGCCAGCAGCCTTAAACCGGTAGTCGGGGAGCTGTTTTTT. Translating gives CASSLKPVVGELFF. The chain employs TRBV7-3 and TRBJ2-2; no reliable D call. The CDR3 sequence is 14 residues long. Trimming pared 5 bases from V and 7 bases from J, leaving 14 bases between. Germline lookup yields CDR1 SGHTA and CDR2 FQGTGA.

This clonotype was recorded many times. The gene calls are TRBV2 and TRBJ1-2; D gene unclear. Germline values: CDR1 SNHLY, CDR2 FYNNEI. CDR3 length: 13 residues. V was cut by 8 bases and J by 6 bases, with 16 bases left in between. CDR3 sequence: CASLRGIYDGYTF. DNA of the CDR3: TGTGCCAGCTTGAGAGGAATCTATGATGGCTACACCTTC.

This clonotype was seen repeatedly, ten times or more. The CDR3 is CSASQPSGRGDEQFF. As DNA, the CDR3 is TGCAGTGCTTCTCAACCTAGCGGGCGCGGGGATGAGCAGTTCTTC. The chain couples TRBV20-1 to TRBJ2-1, with 8 bases aligning to TRBD2. This CDR3 comprises 15 residues. The germline CDR1 and CDR2 sequences are DFQATT and SNEGSKA (reference sequence). Germline trimming cut 5 bases from V and 8 bases from J; bases unmatched to any gene: 14.